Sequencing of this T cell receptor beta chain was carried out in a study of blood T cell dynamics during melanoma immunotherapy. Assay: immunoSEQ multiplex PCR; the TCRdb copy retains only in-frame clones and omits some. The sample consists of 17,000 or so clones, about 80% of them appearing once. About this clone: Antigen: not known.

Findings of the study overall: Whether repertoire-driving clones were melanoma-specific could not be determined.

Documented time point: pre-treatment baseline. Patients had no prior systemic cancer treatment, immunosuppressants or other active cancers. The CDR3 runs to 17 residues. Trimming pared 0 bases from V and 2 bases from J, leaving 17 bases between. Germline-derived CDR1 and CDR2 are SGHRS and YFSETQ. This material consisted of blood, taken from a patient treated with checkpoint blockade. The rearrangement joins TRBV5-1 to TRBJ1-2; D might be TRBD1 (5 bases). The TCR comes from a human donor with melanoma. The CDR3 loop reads CASSLAVSGAGNYGYTF. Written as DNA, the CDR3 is TGCGCCAGCAGCTTGGCCGTTAGTGGGGCAGGGAACTATGGCTACACCTTC.